This T cell receptor (beta chain) originates from a study of blood T cell repertoires in COVID-19. Overall study: Whether acute or convalescent, the COVID-19 samples came from the United States, Italy and Spain. PBMCs, B-cell-depleted T cells, or T cells provided the cDNA or gDNA that made up the material.

Some clones are missing from TCRdb's copy, which holds only in-frame ones; the method was immunoSEQ multiplex PCR. The table records 150,000 to 250,000 clones, 94% of them present only once. From germline, CDR1 is LNHDA and CDR2 SQIVND (reference sequence). After removal of 6 bases from V and 0 bases from J, the junction contained 5 bases not matched to a gene. The CDR3 covers 15 residues. Seattle researchers signed up patients amid active infection and tracked them longitudinally. Material for sequencing was peripheral blood. The chain recombines TRBV19 with TRBJ2-1; the match to TRBD1 covers 7 bases. The sequence was obtained from a man under 40 with COVID-19, enrolled during active disease. The CDR3, as DNA: TGTGCCAGTAGGCTACAGGGGAACTCCTACAATGAGCAGTTCTTC. Its protein product is CASRLQGNSYNEQFF. The whole variable domain, filled in from reference TRBV19 and TRBJ2-1, reads DGGITQSPKYLFRKEGQNVTLSCEQNLNHDAMYWYRQDPGQGLRLIYYSQIVNDFQKGDIAEGYSVSREKKESFPLTVTSAQKNPTAFYLCASRLQGNSYNEQFFGPGTRLTVL.